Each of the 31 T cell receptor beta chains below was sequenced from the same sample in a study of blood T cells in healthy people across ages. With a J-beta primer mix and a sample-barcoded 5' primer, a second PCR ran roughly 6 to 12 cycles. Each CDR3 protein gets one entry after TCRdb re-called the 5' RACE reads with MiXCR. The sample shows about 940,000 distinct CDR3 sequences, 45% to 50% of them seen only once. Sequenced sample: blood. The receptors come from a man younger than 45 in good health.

The chain's CDR3 is CASSYSGGVYNEQFF. In DNA form, the CDR3 reads TGTGCCAGCAGTTACTCGGGGGGAGTCTACAATGAGCAGTTCTTC. The V call is TRBV6-2 or TRBV6-3, the J call TRBJ2-1, with TRBD2 as a possible D gene (6 bases). This CDR3 comprises 15 residues. Trimming pared 0 bases from V and 3 bases from J, leaving 9 bases between. From germline, CDR1 is MNHEY and CDR2 SVGEGT.

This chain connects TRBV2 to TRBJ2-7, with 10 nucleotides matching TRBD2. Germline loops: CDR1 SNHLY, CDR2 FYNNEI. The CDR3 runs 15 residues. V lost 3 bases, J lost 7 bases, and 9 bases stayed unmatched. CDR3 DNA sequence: TGTGCCAGCAGTGACCCGGTAGCGGGGGGTGGAGAGCAGTACTTC. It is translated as CASSDPVAGGGEQYF.

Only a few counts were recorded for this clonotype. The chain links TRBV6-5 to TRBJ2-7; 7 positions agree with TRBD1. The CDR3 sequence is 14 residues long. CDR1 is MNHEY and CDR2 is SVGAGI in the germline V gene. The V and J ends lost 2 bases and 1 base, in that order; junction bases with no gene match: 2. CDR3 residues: CASSYGDRSYEQYF. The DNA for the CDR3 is TGTGCCAGCAGTTACGGGGACAGATCCTACGAGCAGTACTTC.

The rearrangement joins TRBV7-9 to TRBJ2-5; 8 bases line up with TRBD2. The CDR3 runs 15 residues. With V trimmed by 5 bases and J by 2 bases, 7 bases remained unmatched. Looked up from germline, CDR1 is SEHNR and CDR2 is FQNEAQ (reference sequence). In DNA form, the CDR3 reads TGTGCCAGCAGCCCGGGACTAGTTGCGCAAGAGACCCAGTACTTC. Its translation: CASSPGLVAQETQYF.

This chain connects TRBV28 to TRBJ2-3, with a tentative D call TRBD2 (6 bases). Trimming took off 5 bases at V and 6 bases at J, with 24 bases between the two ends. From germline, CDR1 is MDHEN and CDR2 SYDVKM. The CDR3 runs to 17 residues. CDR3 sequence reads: CASSGFTIGDWKDTQYF. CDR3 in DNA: TGTGCCAGCAGTGGTTTTACGATTGGGGACTGGAAGGATACGCAGTATTTT.

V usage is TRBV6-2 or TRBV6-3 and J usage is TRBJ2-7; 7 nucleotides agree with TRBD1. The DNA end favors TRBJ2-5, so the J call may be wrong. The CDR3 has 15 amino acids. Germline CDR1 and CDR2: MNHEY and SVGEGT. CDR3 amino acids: CASSFTGTDSETQYF. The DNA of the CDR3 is TGTGCCAGCAGTTTTACCGGGACAGACAGCGAGACCCAGTACTTC.

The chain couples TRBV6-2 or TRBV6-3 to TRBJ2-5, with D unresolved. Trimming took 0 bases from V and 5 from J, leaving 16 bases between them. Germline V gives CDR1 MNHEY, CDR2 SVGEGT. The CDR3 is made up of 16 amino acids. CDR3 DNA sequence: TGTGCCAGCAGTTACTCGGAAGGGAATGTTTGGGAGACCCAGTACTTC. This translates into CASSYSEGNVWETQYF.

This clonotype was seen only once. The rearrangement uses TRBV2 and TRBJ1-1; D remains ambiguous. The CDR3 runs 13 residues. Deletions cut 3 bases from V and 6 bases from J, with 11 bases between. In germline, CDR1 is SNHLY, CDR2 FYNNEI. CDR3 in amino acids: CASSDQGVPEAFF. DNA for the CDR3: TGTGCCAGCAGTGATCAAGGAGTCCCTGAAGCTTTCTTT. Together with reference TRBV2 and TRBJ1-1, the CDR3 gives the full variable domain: EPEVTQTPSHQVTQMGQEVILRCVPISNHLYFYWYRQILGQKVEFLVSFYNNEISEKSEIFDDQFSVERPDGSNFTLKIRSTKLEDSAMYFCASSDQGVPEAFFGQGTRLTVV.

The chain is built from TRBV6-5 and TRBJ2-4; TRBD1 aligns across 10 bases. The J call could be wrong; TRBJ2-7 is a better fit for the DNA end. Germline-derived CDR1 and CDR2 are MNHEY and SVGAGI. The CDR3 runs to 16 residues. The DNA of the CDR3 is TGTGCCAGCAGTTATTCCCCCGGGACAGGGGTCTACGAGCAGTACTTC. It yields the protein CASSYSPGTGVYEQYF.

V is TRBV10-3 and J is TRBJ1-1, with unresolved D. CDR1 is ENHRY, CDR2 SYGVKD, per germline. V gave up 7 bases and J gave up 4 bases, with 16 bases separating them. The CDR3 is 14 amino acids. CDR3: CAITPNIEVTEAFF. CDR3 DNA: TGTGCCATCACTCCTAACATTGAGGTCACTGAAGCTTTCTTT.

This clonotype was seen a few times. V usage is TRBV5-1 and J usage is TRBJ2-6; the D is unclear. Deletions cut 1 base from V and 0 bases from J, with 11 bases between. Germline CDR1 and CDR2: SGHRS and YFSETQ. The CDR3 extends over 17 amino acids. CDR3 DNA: TGCGCCAGCAGCTTGATCTTGGACGGCTCTGGGGCCAACGTCCTGACTTTC. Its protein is CASSLILDGSGANVLTF.

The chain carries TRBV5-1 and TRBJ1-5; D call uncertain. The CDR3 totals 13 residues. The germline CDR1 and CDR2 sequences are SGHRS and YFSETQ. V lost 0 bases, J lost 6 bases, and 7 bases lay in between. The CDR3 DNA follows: TGCGCCAGCAGCTTGGAATCGGGTCAGCCCCAGCATTTT. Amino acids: CASSLESGQPQHF.

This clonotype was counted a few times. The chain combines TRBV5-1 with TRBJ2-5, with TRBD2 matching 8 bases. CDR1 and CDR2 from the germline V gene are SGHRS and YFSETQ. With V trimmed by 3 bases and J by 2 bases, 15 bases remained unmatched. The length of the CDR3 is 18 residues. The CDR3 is CASSWGYGGGSTQETQYF. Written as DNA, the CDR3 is TGCGCCAGCAGCTGGGGGTACGGCGGGGGGAGCACTCAAGAGACCCAGTACTTC.

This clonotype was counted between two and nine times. This CDR3 reads CSARADRTPYQPQHF. Here the CDR3 DNA reads TGCAGTGCTCGGGCCGACAGGACGCCTTATCAGCCCCAGCATTTT. This chain uses TRBV20-1 with TRBJ1-5; perhaps TRBD1 as D (6 bases). The CDR3 runs to 15 residues. CDR1 and CDR2 from the germline V gene are DFQATT and SNEGSKA (reference sequence). Trimming stripped 5 bases from V and 5 bases from J, with 19 bases between.

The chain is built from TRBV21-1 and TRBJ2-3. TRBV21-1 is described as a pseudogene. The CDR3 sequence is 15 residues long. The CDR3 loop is CASSNSVVWTDTQYF. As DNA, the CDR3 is TGTGCCAGCAGCAACTCTGTGGTTTGGACAGATACGCAGTATTTT.

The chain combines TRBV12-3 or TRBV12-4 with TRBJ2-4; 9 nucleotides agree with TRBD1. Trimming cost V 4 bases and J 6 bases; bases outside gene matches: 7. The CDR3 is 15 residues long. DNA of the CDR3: TGTGCCAGCAGTTCCACAGGGGGCAAGGGAAACATTCAGTACTTC. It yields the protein CASSSTGGKGNIQYF.

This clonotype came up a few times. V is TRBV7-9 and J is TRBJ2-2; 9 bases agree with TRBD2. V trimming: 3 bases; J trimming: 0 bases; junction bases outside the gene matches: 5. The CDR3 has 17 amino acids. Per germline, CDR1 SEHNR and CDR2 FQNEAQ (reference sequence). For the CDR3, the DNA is TGTGCCAGCAGCTTTGCAAGCGGGGGGTCGAACACCGGGGAGCTGTTTTTT. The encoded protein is CASSFASGGSNTGELFF.

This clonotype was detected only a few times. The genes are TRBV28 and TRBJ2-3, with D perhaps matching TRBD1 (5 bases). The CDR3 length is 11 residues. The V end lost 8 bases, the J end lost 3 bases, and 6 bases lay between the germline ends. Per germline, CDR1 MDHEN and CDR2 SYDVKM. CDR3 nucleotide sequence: TGTGCCAGCCAGGGAACAGATACGCAGTATTTT. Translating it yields CASQGTDTQYF. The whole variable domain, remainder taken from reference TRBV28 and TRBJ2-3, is DVKVTQSSRYLVKRTGEKVFLECVQDMDHENMFWYRQDPGLGLRLIYFSYDVKMKEKGDIPEGYSVSREKKERFSLILESASTNQTSMYLCASQGTDTQYFGPGTRLTVL.

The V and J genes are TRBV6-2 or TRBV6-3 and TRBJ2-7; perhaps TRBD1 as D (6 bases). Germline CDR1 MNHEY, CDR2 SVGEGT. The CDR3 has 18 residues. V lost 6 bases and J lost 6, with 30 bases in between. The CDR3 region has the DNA TGTGCCAGCAGCAAACACCGGGACACCAATCCCTCCGGGCGCGAGCAGTACTTC. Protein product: CASSKHRDTNPSGREQYF.

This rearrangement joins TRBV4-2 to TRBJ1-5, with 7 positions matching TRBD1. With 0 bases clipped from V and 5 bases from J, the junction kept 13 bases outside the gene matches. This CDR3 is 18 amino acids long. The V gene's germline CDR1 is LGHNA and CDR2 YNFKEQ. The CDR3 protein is CASSQEATGFHRHQPQHF. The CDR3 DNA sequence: TGTGCCAGCAGCCAAGAGGCGACAGGGTTCCACAGGCATCAGCCCCAGCATTTT.

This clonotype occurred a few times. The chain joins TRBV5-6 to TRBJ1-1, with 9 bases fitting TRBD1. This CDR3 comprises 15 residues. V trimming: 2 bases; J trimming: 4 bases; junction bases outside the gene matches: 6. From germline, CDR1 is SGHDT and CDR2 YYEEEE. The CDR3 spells CASSFLGQGSTEAFF. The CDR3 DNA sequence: TGTGCCAGCAGCTTTTTGGGACAGGGCTCCACTGAAGCTTTCTTT.

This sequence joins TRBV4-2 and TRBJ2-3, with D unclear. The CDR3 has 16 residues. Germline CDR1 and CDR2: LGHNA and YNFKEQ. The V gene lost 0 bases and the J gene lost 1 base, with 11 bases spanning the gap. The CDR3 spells CASSQDITPGTDTQYF. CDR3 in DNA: TGTGCCAGCAGCCAAGATATAACCCCTGGCACAGATACGCAGTATTTT.

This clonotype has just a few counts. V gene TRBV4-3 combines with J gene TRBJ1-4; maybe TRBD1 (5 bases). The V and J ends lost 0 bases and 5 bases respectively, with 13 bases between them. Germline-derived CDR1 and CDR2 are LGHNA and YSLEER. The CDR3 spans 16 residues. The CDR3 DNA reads TGCGCCAGCAGCCAAGATCTGGACACCTGGAATGAAAAACTGTTTTTT. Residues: CASSQDLDTWNEKLFF.

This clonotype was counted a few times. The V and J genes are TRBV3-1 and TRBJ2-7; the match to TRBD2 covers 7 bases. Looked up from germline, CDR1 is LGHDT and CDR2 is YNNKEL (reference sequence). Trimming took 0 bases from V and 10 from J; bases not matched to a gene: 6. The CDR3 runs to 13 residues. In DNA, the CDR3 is TGTGCCAGCAGCCAAGATCTTGCAGCGGGACAGTACTTC. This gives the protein CASSQDLAAGQYF.

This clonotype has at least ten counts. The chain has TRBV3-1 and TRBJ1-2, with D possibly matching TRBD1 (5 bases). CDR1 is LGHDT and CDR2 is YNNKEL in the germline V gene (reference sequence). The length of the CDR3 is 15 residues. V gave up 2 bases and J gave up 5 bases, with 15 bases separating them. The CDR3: CASSQQGGSRYGYTF. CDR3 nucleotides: TGTGCCAGCAGCCAACAGGGCGGGTCGAGGTATGGCTACACCTTC.

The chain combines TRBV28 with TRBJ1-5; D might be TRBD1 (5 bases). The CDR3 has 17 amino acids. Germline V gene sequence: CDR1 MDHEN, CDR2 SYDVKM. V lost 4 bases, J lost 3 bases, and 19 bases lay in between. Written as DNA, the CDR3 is TGTGCCAGCAGTTCCTCCGGGACCGGTAATATCAATCAGCCCCAGCATTTT. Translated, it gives CASSSSGTGNINQPQHF.

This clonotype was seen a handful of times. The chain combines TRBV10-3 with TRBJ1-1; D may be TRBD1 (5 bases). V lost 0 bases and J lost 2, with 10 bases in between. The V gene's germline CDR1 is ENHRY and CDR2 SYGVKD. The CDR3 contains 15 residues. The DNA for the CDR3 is TGTGCCATCAGTGAGTCGACAGACCTTAACACTGAAGCTTTCTTT. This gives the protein CAISESTDLNTEAFF.

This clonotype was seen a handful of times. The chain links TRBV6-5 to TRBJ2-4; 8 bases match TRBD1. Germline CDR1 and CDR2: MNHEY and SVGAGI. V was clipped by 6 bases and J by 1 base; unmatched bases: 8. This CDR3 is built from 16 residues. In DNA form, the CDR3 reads TGTGCCAGCAGGCGGGGACAGGCCTTCGCCAAAAACATTCAGTACTTC. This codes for CASRRGQAFAKNIQYF.

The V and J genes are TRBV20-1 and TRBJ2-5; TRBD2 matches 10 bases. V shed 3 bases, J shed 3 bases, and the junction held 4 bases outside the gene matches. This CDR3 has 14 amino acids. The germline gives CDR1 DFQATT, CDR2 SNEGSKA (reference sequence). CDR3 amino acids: CSARNLAGEETQYF. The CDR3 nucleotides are TGCAGTGCTAGGAACCTAGCGGGGGAAGAGACCCAGTACTTC.

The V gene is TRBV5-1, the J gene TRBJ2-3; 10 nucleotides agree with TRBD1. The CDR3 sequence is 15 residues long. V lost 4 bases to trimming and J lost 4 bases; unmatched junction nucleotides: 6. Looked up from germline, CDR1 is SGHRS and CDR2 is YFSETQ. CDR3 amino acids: CASSQRQGAADTQYF. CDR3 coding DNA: TGCGCCAGCAGCCAGAGACAGGGGGCTGCAGATACGCAGTATTTT. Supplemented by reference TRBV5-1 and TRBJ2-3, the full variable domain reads KAGVTQTPRYLIKTRGQQVTLSCSPISGHRSVSWYQQTPGQGLQFLFEYFSETQRNKGNFPGRFSGRQFSNSRSEMNVSTLELGDSALYLCASSQRQGAADTQYFGPGTRLTVL.

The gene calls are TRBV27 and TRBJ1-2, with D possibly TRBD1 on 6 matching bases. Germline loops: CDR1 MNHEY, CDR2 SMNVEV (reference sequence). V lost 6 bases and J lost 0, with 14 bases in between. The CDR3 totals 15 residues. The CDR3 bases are TGTGCCAGCAGCCAAGGCAGGGGAGCTAACTATGGCTACACCTTC. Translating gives CASSQGRGANYGYTF.